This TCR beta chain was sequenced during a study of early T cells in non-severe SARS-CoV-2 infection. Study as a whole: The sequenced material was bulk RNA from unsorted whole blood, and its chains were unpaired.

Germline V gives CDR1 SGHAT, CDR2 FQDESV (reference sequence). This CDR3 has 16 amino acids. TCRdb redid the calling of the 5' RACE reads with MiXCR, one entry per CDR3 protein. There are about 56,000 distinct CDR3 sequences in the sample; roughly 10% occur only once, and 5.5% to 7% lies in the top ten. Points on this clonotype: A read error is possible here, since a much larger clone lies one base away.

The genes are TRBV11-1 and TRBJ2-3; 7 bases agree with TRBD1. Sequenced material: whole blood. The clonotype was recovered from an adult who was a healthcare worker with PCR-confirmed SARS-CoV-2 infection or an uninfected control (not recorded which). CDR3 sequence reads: CASSSGRDRSTDTQCF. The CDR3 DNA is TGTGCCAGCAGCAGCGGCCGGGACAGAAGCACAGATACGCAGTGTTTT.